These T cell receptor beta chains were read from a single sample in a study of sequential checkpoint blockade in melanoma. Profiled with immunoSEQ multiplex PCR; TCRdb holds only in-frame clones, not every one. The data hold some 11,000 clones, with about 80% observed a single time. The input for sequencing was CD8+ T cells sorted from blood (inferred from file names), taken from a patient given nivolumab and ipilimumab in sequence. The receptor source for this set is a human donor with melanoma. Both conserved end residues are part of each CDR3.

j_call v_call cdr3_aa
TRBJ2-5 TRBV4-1 CASSPEQETQYF
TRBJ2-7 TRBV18 CASSRDRGGEQYF
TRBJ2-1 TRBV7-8 CASSLGPLSGKDYNEQFF
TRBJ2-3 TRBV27 CASSLSPPTGGHTDTQYF
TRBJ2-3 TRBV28 CASSGSGLAGGPLTDTQYF
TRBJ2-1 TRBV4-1 CASSQEGTSGRYAGYNEQFF
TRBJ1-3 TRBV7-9 CASSAASSLNTIYF
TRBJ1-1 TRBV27 CASSSPWQNEAFF
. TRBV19 CASSIQGGFPYEQYF
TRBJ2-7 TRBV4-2 CASRDGLSYEQYF
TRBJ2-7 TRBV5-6 CASSPGQGSYEQYF
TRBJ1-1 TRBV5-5 CASSLGGNTEAFF
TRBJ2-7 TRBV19 CASSMGTGHGYEQYF
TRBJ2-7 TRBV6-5 CASRTSGGESYEQYF
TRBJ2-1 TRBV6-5 CASRTGTSGYNEQFF
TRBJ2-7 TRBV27 CASGGQGAWEQYF
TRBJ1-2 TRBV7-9 CASRSTGGDYGYTF
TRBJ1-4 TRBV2 CASSEIERASFF
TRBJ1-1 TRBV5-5 CASSLGGGTEAFF
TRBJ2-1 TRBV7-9 CASSLLAGGRNEQFF
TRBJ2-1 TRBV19 CASRSDRAGYNEQFF
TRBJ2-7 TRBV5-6 CASSPGTGGLNEQYF
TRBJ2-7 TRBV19 CASSMTGEGYEQYF
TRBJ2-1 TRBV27 CASSQTSGSYNEQFF
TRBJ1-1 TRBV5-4 CASSGGLSMNTEAFF
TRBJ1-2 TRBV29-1 CSVEDSADYGYTF
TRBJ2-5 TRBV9 CASSVGTEGETQYF
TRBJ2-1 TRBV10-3 CASRTSGGAANEQFF
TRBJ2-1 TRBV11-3 CASSDQTGNNEQFF
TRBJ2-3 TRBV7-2 CASSSRPRGAATDTQYF
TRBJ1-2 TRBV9 CASSHDGRTNYGYTF
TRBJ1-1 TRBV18 CASSPGQGANTEAFF
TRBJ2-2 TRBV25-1 CASSESFTGELFF
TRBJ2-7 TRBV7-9 CASSLVASGGYEQYF
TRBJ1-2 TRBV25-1 CASSEGVTGFDYGYTF
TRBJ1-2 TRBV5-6 CASSPGEVYGYTF
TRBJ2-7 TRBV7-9 CASSLDRTYEQYF
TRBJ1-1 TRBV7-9 CASSSMRDSEAFF
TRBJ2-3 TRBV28 CASSPSTGENTDTQYF
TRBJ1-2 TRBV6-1 CASRTGEQDGYTF
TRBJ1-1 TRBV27 CASSLWGAGNTEAFF
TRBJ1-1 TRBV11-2 CASSLYGLFRAENTEAFF
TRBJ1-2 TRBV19 CASSIGTGDGYTF
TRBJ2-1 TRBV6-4 CASSDVWTSAYNEQFF
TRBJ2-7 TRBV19 CASSPLDSGFYEQYF
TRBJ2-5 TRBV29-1 CSVVSGYETQYF
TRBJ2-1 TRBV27 CASTSPHGGSSYNEQFF